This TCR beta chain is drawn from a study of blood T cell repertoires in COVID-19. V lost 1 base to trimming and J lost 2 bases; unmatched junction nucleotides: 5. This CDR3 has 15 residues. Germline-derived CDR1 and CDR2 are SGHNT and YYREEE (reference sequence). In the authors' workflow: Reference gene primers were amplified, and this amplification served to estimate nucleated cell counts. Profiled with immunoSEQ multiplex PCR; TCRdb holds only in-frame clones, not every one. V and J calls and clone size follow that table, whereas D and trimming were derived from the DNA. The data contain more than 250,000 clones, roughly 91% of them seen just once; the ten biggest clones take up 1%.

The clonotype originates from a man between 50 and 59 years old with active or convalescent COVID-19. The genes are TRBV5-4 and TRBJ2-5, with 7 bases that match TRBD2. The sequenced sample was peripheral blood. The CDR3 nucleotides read TGTGCCAGCAGCTTGTCCGGCGGGAGTCAAGAGACCCAGTACTTC. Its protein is CASSLSGGSQETQYF.